Given below is one T cell receptor beta chain in context. A much larger clone differs from this one at a single base, so this may be a read error. Amplified TCR beta CDR3 regions came from RNA transcripts. The study used the HTBI primer set for a first-round RT-PCR of the TCR CDR3. TCRdb reprocessed the multiplex PCR reads with MiXCR, giving one entry per CDR3 protein. This table holds roughly 600,000 distinct CDR3 sequences, about 14% found once. These data are taken from a study of T cells in Graves' hyperthyroidism and ophthalmopathy. Sample: blood. This clonotype was obtained from a woman between 45 and 65 years old with Graves' ophthalmopathy.

The CDR3 DNA sequence: TGTGCCAGCAGTTTTGTCTGGGCGGGGTCCGACACAGATACGCAGTATTTT. This codes for CASSFVWAGSDTDTQYF. V is TRBV12-3 or TRBV12-4 and J is TRBJ2-3, with TRBD2 as a possible D gene (6 bases). The CDR3 is 17 residues long. The germline V and J ends were trimmed by 3 bases and 2 bases, with 18 bases remaining between them.